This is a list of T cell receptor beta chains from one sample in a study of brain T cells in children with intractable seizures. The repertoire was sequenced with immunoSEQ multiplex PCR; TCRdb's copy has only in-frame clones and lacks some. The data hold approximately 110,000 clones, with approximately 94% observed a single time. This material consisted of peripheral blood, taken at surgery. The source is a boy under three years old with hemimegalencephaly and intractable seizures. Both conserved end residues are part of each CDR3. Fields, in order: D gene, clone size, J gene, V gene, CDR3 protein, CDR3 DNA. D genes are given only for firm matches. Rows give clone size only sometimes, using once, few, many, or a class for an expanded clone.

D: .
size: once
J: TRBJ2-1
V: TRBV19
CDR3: CASSMGPGPHNEQFF
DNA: TGTGCCAGTAGTATGGGGCCAGGACCTCACAATGAGCAGTTCTTC

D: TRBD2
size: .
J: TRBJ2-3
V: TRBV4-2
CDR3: CASSQELAGGNTDTQYF
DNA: TGTGCCAGCAGCCAAGAGCTAGCGGGAGGAAACACAGATACGCAGTATTTT

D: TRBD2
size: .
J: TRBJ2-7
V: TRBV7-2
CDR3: CASSLTSGSYEQYF
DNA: TGTGCCAGCAGCTTGACTAGCGGCTCCTACGAGCAGTACTTC

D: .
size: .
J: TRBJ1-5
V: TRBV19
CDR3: CASSIGDNYPVHNQPQHF
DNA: TGTGCCAGTAGTATAGGAGACAACTATCCCGTTCACAATCAGCCCCAGCATTTT

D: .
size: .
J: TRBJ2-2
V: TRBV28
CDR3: CASSLGWGELFF
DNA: TGTGCCAGCAGTTTGGGTTGGGGGGAGCTGTTTTTT

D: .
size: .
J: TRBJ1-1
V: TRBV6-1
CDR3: CASSEFGTEAFF
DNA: TGTGCCAGCAGTGAATTTGGCACTGAAGCTTTCTTT

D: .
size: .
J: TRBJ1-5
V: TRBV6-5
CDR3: CASTPSWGNQPQHF
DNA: TGTGCCAGCACCCCCAGCTGGGGTAATCAGCCCCAGCATTTT

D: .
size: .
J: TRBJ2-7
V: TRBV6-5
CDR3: CASRPGGGSSYEQYF
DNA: TGTGCCAGCAGACCTGGGGGCGGGAGCTCCTACGAGCAGTACTTC

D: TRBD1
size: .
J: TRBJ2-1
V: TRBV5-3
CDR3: CARSLGGGQGATDEQFF
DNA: TGTGCCAGAAGCTTGGGAGGGGGACAGGGGGCTACGGATGAGCAGTTCTTC

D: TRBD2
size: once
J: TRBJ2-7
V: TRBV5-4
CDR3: CASSPGLAGGSYEQYF
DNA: TGTGCCAGCAGTCCGGGACTAGCGGGAGGATCCTACGAGCAGTACTTC

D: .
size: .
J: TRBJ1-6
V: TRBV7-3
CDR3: CASSLTTGSYNSPLHF
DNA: TGTGCCAGCAGCTTAACGACAGGCTCCTATAATTCACCCCTCCACTTT

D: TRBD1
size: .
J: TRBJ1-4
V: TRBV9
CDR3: CASSAGQGRRANEKLFF
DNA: TGTGCCAGCAGCGCGGGACAGGGGAGGAGGGCTAATGAAAAACTGTTTTTT

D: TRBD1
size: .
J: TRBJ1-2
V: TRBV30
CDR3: CAWSQAGGAYGYTF
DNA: TGTGCCTGGAGCCAAGCAGGGGGAGCCTATGGCTACACCTTC

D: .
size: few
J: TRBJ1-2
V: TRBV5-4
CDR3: CASSLPGIFYGYTF
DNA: TGTGCCAGCAGCTTGCCGGGGATTTTCTATGGCTACACCTTC

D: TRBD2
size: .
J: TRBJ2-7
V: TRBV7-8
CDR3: CASSLVGLAGAKEQYF
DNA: TGTGCCAGCAGCTTAGTGGGGCTAGCGGGAGCAAAAGAGCAGTACTTC

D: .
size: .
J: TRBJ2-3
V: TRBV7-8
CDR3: CASSPSTDTQYF
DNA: TGTGCCAGCAGCCCTAGCACAGATACGCAGTATTTT

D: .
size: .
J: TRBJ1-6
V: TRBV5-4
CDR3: CASSLTIGNSPLHF
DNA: TGTGCCAGCAGCTTGACAATCGGCAATTCACCCCTCCACTTT